The 20 T cell receptor beta chains reported below all come from one sample, sequenced in a study of T-cell reconstitution after alpha-beta-depleted transplantation in children. The study, taken as a whole, reports: Counts and diversity of T cells one year after transplant came mostly from newly produced T cells.

Antigens for these TCRs are unknown. The TCRbeta library was prepared with unique molecular identifiers. TCRdb passed the PCR reads through MiXCR, listing each CDR3 protein once. This sample has approximately 300,000 distinct CDR3 sequences, with 6.5% to 9% found just once. This specimen was peripheral blood, taken 360 days after TCRalphabeta/CD19-depleted stem cell transplant. All receptors derive from a female patient younger than 10 who had a stem cell transplant for Fanconi anemia, so the T cells may come from the graft donor.

There are a few counts of this clonotype. The chain links TRBV24-1 to TRBJ1-1; D unresolved. Trimming cost V 7 bases and J 5 bases, with 1 base left between them. The CDR3 has 9 residues. Germline V gene data show CDR1 as KGHDR and CDR2 as SFDVKD. For the CDR3, the DNA is TGTGCCACCAGGACTGAAGCTTTCTTT. Translating it yields CATRTEAFF.

In its sample, this clonotype was seen many times. The rearrangement joins TRBV6-5 to TRBJ2-1, with TRBD1 matching over 9 bases. The CDR3 totals 17 residues. V gave up 2 bases and J gave up 9 bases; unmatched junction bases: 14. CDR1 and CDR2 from the germline V gene are MNHEY and SVGAGI. The DNA of the CDR3 is TGTGCCAGCAGTTACAATCTGGGACAGGGTGTGCCCAGTGAGCAGTTCTTC. Residues: CASSYNLGQGVPSEQFF.

At least ten counts were recorded for this clonotype. The rearrangement joins TRBV12-3 or TRBV12-4 to TRBJ2-7; D gene uncertain. This CDR3 is built from 13 residues. Trimming stripped 5 bases from V and 1 base from J, with 9 bases between. CDR3 loop: CASSTDSSYEQYF. Here the CDR3 DNA reads TGTGCCAGCAGTACCGACTCGTCCTACGAGCAGTACTTC.

The table lists this clonotype with many counts. The J gene is TRBJ1-2, the V gene TRBV6-5; TRBD1 matches 9 bases. Trimming took 5 bases from V and 4 from J; bases not matched to a gene: 5. CDR1 is MNHEY and CDR2 is SVGAGI in the germline V gene. CDR3 length: 14 residues. In DNA, the CDR3 is TGTGCCAGCAGTACCGACAGGGGGGTCTATGGCTACACCTTC. Translating it yields CASSTDRGVYGYTF.

This clonotype was seen a handful of times. The DNA for the CDR3 is TGTGCCAGCAGTCCCCCGGACATTGGAGGAGCTAACTATGGCTACACCTTC. This translates into CASSPPDIGGANYGYTF. V gene TRBV12-3 or TRBV12-4 combines with J gene TRBJ1-2, with D possibly being TRBD1 (5 bases). The CDR3 has 17 amino acids. V was trimmed by 5 bases and J by 0 bases, leaving 19 bases between them.

This clonotype was seen ten or more times. The chain recombines TRBV20-1 with TRBJ2-5; a weak D match, TRBD2 (6 bases). The CDR3 length is 14 residues. CDR1 is DFQATT and CDR2 is SNEGSKA in the germline V gene (reference sequence). The V end was cut by 2 bases, the J end by 6 bases, with 16 bases between. CDR3: CSARPGLGEKTQYF. CDR3 bases: TGCAGTGCTAGACCGGGACTTGGGGAGAAGACCCAGTACTTC.

This clonotype was counted a few times. The chain couples TRBV4-1 to TRBJ2-3; 8 bases agree with TRBD2. J gave up 4 bases and V 3 bases, and 12 bases lay outside the gene matches. The length of the CDR3 is 17 residues. Germline V gene sequence: CDR1 MGHRA, CDR2 YSYEKL. The CDR3 nucleotides read TGCGCCAGCAGCCATTCGGGAGGGAACCCTGTTGCAGATACGCAGTATTTT. This gives the protein CASSHSGGNPVADTQYF.

A note on this clonotype: A much larger clone lies one base from this, so it may be a read error. The V call is TRBV28, the J call TRBJ2-1, with D hard to call. Germline assignment: CDR1 MDHEN and CDR2 SYDVKM. The ends were cut back, 5 bases at V and 5 bases at J, with 13 bases in the middle. The CDR3 totals 14 residues. For the CDR3, the DNA is TGTGCCAGCAGTATCCATGCCCTGGACAATGAGCAGTTCTTC. This gives the protein CASSIHALDNEQFF.

This clonotype showed up many times. The CDR3 region has the DNA TGTGCCAGCAGTGAGGCAGGGAGCTCCTACGAGCAGTACTTC. Translated, it gives CASSEAGSSYEQYF. This sequence joins TRBV25-1 and TRBJ2-7; the D call may be TRBD1 or TRBD2 (5 bases each). Germline V gene data show CDR1 as MGHDK and CDR2 as SYGVNS. The V end was cut by 3 bases, the J end by 0 bases, with 9 bases between. This CDR3 contains 14 residues.

This clonotype was counted ten times or more. The chain couples TRBV29-1 to TRBJ2-5; 9 positions match TRBD1. V trimming: 7 bases; J trimming: 5 bases; junction bases outside the gene matches: 8. The CDR3 extends over 13 amino acids. CDR1 and CDR2 from the germline V gene are SQVTM and ANQGSEA. The CDR3 loop reads CSAQGASGETQYF. DNA of the CDR3: TGCAGCGCACAGGGGGCCAGCGGTGAGACCCAGTACTTC.

This chain connects TRBV20-1 to TRBJ2-7; 8 bases are a match to TRBD1. V lost 2 bases, J lost 7 bases, and 7 bases stayed unmatched. Germline loops: CDR1 DFQATT, CDR2 SNEGSKA (reference sequence). CDR3 length equals 13 residues. The CDR3 DNA reads as TGCAGTGCTAGACCCCAGGGGGCGCGTGAGCAGTACTTC. Translation gives CSARPQGAREQYF.

This clonotype came up many times. The chain combines TRBV18 with TRBJ2-3; no clear D. CDR3 length equals 14 residues. Trimming removed 1 base at V and 4 bases at J, with 9 bases between. Germline-derived CDR1 and CDR2 are KGHSH and LQKENI. CDR3: CASSPQGGADTQYF. DNA for the CDR3: TGTGCCAGCTCACCACAGGGTGGGGCAGATACGCAGTATTTT.

There are many counts of this clonotype. The chain joins TRBV20-1 to TRBJ2-7, with a weak D call TRBD1 (6 bases). Trimming took 1 base from V and 0 from J, leaving 10 bases between them. The CDR3 is 14 residues long. Germline loops: CDR1 DFQATT, CDR2 SNEGSKA (reference sequence). CDR3 in amino acids: CSARVGHRSYEQYF. CDR3 nucleotides: TGCAGTGCTAGAGTGGGACATCGCTCCTACGAGCAGTACTTC.

The rearrangement joins TRBV20-1 to TRBJ1-5; D may be TRBD1 (5 bases). CDR3 length: 14 residues. V shed 6 bases and J shed 0 bases, with 12 bases lying between them. The germline CDR1 and CDR2 sequences are DFQATT and SNEGSKA (reference sequence). The CDR3 sequence: CSAGGAGSNQPQHF. The CDR3 DNA follows: TGCAGTGCCGGAGGGGCAGGTAGCAATCAGCCCCAGCATTTT.

This clonotype has a count of ten or more. V gene TRBV12-3 or TRBV12-4 combines with J gene TRBJ1-6; D may be TRBD1 (5 bases). Between the trimmed V and J ends, which lost 6 bases and 9 bases, there was a span of 18 bases. This CDR3 region has 15 residues. The CDR3 here is CASSLWGVSGSPLHF. CDR3 nucleotide sequence: TGTGCCAGCAGCCTATGGGGGGTGTCGGGTTCACCCCTCCACTTT.

The rearrangement uses TRBV28 and TRBJ2-7, with D possibly being TRBD1 or TRBD2 (5 bases each). CDR3 length: 16 residues. Trimming cost V 6 bases and J 0 bases, with 18 bases left between them. The germline gives CDR1 MDHEN, CDR2 SYDVKM. The CDR3 region is CASRPPGALSSYEQYF. CDR3 bases: TGTGCCAGCAGGCCCCCCGGGGCATTAAGCTCCTACGAGCAGTACTTC. The complete variable domain, with remaining parts taken from reference TRBV28 and TRBJ2-7, reads DVKVTQSSRYLVKRTGEKVFLECVQDMDHENMFWYRQDPGLGLRLIYFSYDVKMKEKGDIPEGYSVSREKKERFSLILESASTNQTSMYLCASRPPGALSSYEQYFGPGTRLTVT.

This clonotype was picked up a small number of times. This chain joins TRBV12-3 or TRBV12-4 and TRBJ1-5, with 7 bases matching TRBD1. The CDR3 totals 14 residues. Germline trimming cut 6 bases from V and 7 bases from J; bases unmatched to any gene: 9. The CDR3 loop is CASSYTGAAQPQHF. The CDR3 DNA reads as TGTGCCAGCAGCTACACAGGGGCAGCACAGCCCCAGCATTTT.

The V gene is TRBV7-8, the J gene TRBJ2-7; maybe TRBD2 (6 bases). The CDR3 consists of 13 residues. The germline V gene encodes CDR1 SGHVS and CDR2 FQNEAQ. V lost 2 bases to trimming and J lost 4 bases, with 9 bases between them. CDR3 sequence (DNA): TGTGCCAGCAGCTTAAGGAGGGGTTACGAGCAGTACTTC. It specifies CASSLRRGYEQYF.

Note on this clonotype: As the CDR3 is not closed by the conserved phenylalanine or tryptophan, this likely results from a read error. The chain employs TRBV20-1 and TRBJ2-1; 8 nucleotides agree with TRBD2. This CDR3 contains 13 residues. Trimming cost V 8 bases and J 9 bases; bases outside gene matches: 12. Per germline, CDR1 DFQATT and CDR2 SNEGSKA (reference sequence). The CDR3 protein is CSSPGTSDVEQFV. CDR3 sequence (DNA): TGCAGTTCCCCCGGGACTAGTGACGTTGAGCAGTTCGTC.

The V gene is TRBV2, the J gene TRBJ1-1; D gene unclear. V dropped 2 bases and J dropped 4 bases, with 11 bases sitting between them. This CDR3 is 14 amino acids long. CDR1 is SNHLY, CDR2 FYNNEI, per germline. CDR3 nucleotide sequence: TGTGCCAGCAGTGAAACTGGGGAGTCCACTGAAGCTTTCTTT. This gives the protein CASSETGESTEAFF.